This T cell receptor beta chain was sequenced in a study of STAT5B mutations in CD4+ large granular lymphocyte leukemia. On this clone itself: Its matching antigen is unknown.

Whole-study results and caveats: Compared with healthy controls (2/35), patient top clones favored TRBV06 (8/27).

The germline V and J ends were trimmed by 0 bases and 11 bases, with 10 bases remaining between them. The CDR3 sequence is 11 residues long. CDR1 and CDR2 from the germline V gene are GTSNPN and SVGIG (reference sequence). Profiled with immunoSEQ multiplex PCR; TCRdb holds only in-frame clones, not every one. The table has about 30,000 clones, roughly 74% seen once. Material: CD4+ T cells from blood buffy coats. The J gene is TRBJ1-1, the V gene TRBV30; weak D call: TRBD1 (6 bases). The receptor's source is a human donor in good health. CDR3: CAWSVNRVAFF. DNA for the CDR3: TGTGCCTGGAGTGTAAACAGGGTGGCTTTCTTT.